This TCR beta chain is from a study of PD-1 blockade in mismatch repair-deficient tumors. Study-level findings and limits: After pembrolizumab, tumor-resident clones rose rapidly, then generally contracted before radiologic responses.

Using immunoSEQ multiplex PCR, the repertoire was profiled, and TCRdb retains in-frame clones only, with some absent. This table holds some 100,000 clones, 82% found once. Points on this clone: Its antigen is not identified.

TCR sequencing covered a few patients who responded to pembrolizumab. The TCR sequence derives from an adult with mismatch repair-deficient cancer. The input for sequencing was peripheral blood, taken about 36 weeks after starting pembrolizumab.

The CDR3 is CASSRPPTGGDTQYF. CDR3 bases: TGTGCCAGCAGTAGGCCCCCCACAGGGGGTGATACGCAGTATTTT. This chain links TRBV6-6 with TRBJ2-3, with TRBD1 matching 8 bases. This CDR3 comprises 15 residues. The germline V gene has CDR1 MNHNY and CDR2 SVGAGI (reference sequence). J was trimmed by 6 bases and V by 5 bases; bases with no gene match: 10.